This T cell receptor (beta chain) was profiled in a study of T cell responses to AZD1222 COVID-19 vaccine. Broader study findings: Spike-specific TCR breadth and depth both grew after two AZD1222 doses.

Profiling relied on immunoSEQ multiplex PCR, and the TCRdb table lists in-frame clones only, not all of them. The sample lists around 150,000 clones; roughly 92% were seen once. The V gene lost 1 base and the J gene lost 4 bases, with 4 bases spanning the gap. This CDR3 region has 12 residues. Notes on this clone: The antigen remains unidentified.

The sequences come from peripheral blood, collected on day 0 of AZD1222 vaccination. The sequence came from an adult in good health. The V call is TRBV12-3 or TRBV12-4, the J call TRBJ1-2; D not certain. This chain's CDR3 is CASSLGPYGYTF. The CDR3 DNA is TGTGCCAGCAGTTTAGGACCCTATGGCTACACCTTC.